This T cell receptor beta chain was sequenced for a study of tumor-infiltrating lymphocytes in primary liver carcinoma. Unsorted bulk tissue of roughly 17-33 mg yielded co-extracted RNA and DNA. With regard to this clonotype: At one end, the junction sequence differs from germline, possibly due to a read error.

From around 0.5 ug total RNA, TCR beta cDNA was generated with a primer in the constant region. TCR beta libraries came from three nested multiplex PCR rounds using slightly modified ARM-PCR. Primers for the first two PCR rounds were TRBV1-TRBV30 forward primers and a C-beta reverse primer (about 9 cycles per round). TCRdb re-called the multiplex PCR reads through MiXCR, storing one row per CDR3 protein. The data show roughly 86,000 distinct CDR3 sequences, with just under 70% seen just once and around 30% held by the top ten. The CDR3 has 15 amino acids. In germline, CDR1 is MRHNA, CDR2 SNTAGT. The sequence came from a man aged 35 to 55 with primary liver carcinoma and hepatitis B virus infection. V usage is TRBV6-4 and J usage is TRBJ2-3, with D possibly TRBD1 on 6 matching bases. Sequenced input: tumor-adjacent normal liver tissue. CDR3 in amino acids: CASSSLGQTTDTQNF. CDR3 nucleotides: TGTGCCAGCAGTAGCCTAGGACAGACCACAGATACGCAGAATTTT.